The 21 T cell receptor beta chains below come from one sample, sequenced in a study of PD-L1 blockade in urothelial cancer. Time point described: pretreatment peripheral blood. The repertoire was sequenced with immunoSEQ multiplex PCR; TCRdb's copy has only in-frame clones and lacks some. The sample consists of about 76,000 clones, 75% to 90% of them appearing once. The sample here was PBMCs, taken around atezolizumab (anti-PD-L1) treatment. The receptor source for this set is a man aged 65 to 85 with urothelial cancer.

V gene TRBV7-8 combines with J gene TRBJ1-5; D not certain. Germline CDR1 is SGHVS and CDR2 is FQNEAQ. This CDR3 has 14 residues. Trimming took 5 bases from V and 5 from J, leaving 13 bases between them. DNA for the CDR3: TGTGCCAGCAGCCCAAGTTGGGGAGATCAGCCCCAGCATTTT. It codes for CASSPSWGDQPQHF.

V and J are TRBV6-6 and TRBJ2-3; D unresolved. This CDR3 spans 12 amino acids. V lost 8 bases and J lost 1, with 7 bases in between. Per the germline V gene, CDR1 is MNHNY and CDR2 is SVGAGI (reference sequence). The chain's CDR3 is CASSSRTDTQYF. The DNA for the CDR3 is TGTGCCAGCTCCTCCCGCACAGATACGCAGTATTTT.

The chain recombines TRBV18 with TRBJ2-7; 10 bases line up with TRBD2. CDR1 is KGHSH and CDR2 is LQKENI in the germline V gene. This CDR3 comprises 15 residues. Germline trimming cut 5 bases from V and 3 bases from J; bases unmatched to any gene: 7. Here the CDR3 reads CASSEAGGRVYEQYF. In nucleotides, the CDR3 is TGTGCCAGCTCAGAAGCGGGAGGGCGCGTCTACGAGCAGTACTTC.

V is TRBV7-2 and J is TRBJ1-1; D remains unclear. Germline V gene data show CDR1 as SGHTA and CDR2 as FQGNSA. The CDR3 extends over 12 amino acids. V lost 8 bases and J 7 bases, leaving 14 bases between the germline ends. The CDR3 DNA reads TGTGCCAGCTTTCCGGGTCCCAGTGAAGCTTTCTTT. This translates into CASFPGPSEAFF.

The chain combines TRBV28 with TRBJ1-2; 7 bases align to TRBD1. This CDR3 is 12 amino acids long. CDR1 and CDR2 from the germline V gene are MDHEN and SYDVKM. With V trimmed by 8 bases and J by 4 bases, 4 bases remained unmatched. For the CDR3, the DNA is TGTGCCAGCGGTGACAGGGCCTATGGCTACACCTTC. Encoded protein: CASGDRAYGYTF.

V usage is TRBV10-3 and J usage is TRBJ2-3, with D unclear. The CDR3 has 14 residues. Germline lookup yields CDR1 ENHRY and CDR2 SYGVKD. Trimming shortened V by 3 bases and J by 5 bases, and 12 bases separated the two germline ends. The CDR3 DNA reads TGTGCCATCAGTGACGTAAATAGAATAGATACGCAGTATTTT. Amino acids: CAISDVNRIDTQYF.

The sample holds a few counts of this clone. The CDR3 reads CASSQDWEGGSSYNEQFF. In DNA, the CDR3 is TGCGCCAGCAGCCAAGATTGGGAGGGCGGGAGCTCCTACAATGAGCAGTTCTTC. The V gene is TRBV4-1, the J gene TRBJ2-1; TRBD2 matches at 7 bases. J was trimmed by 0 bases and V by 0 bases; bases with no gene match: 8. The CDR3 has 18 residues. Germline-derived CDR1 and CDR2 are MGHRA and YSYEKL.

The chain combines TRBV13 with TRBJ2-2; 7 positions match TRBD2. Germline V gives CDR1 PRHDT, CDR2 FYEKMQ (reference sequence). CDR3 length: 14 residues. V shed 4 bases and J 5 bases; nucleotides not matched to a gene: 4. CDR3: CASSSRLATGELFF. The DNA for the CDR3 is TGTGCCAGCAGCTCGCGACTAGCTACCGGGGAGCTGTTTTTT.

In its sample, this clone was seen once. The rearrangement links TRBV9 to TRBJ1-2, with D maybe TRBD1 (6 bases). The CDR3 is made up of 15 amino acids. Per germline, CDR1 SGDLS and CDR2 YYNGEE. Trimming shortened V by 0 bases and J by 3 bases, and 12 bases separated the two germline ends. CDR3 amino acids: CASSVDRGGYYGYTF. As DNA, the CDR3 is TGTGCCAGCAGCGTAGATAGGGGGGGGTACTATGGCTACACCTTC.

The chain recombines TRBV21-1 with TRBJ2-3; the table names TRBD2, a call not compared with the DNA. TRBV21-1 is a listed pseudogene. There are 16 residues in the CDR3. The CDR3 nucleotides read TGTGCCAGCAGCAAAGTGATCGGCGGAGGCACAGATACGCAGTATTTT. It codes for CASSKVIGGGTDTQYF.

This clone was seen a single time. The gene calls are TRBV27 and TRBJ1-6; 9 nucleotides line up with TRBD1. Unmatched junction bases numbered 9, after V lost 0 bases and J lost 9 bases. Germline assignment: CDR1 MNHEY and CDR2 SMNVEV (reference sequence). This CDR3 contains 17 residues. The CDR3 reads CASSLSGGQGRGSPLHF. The CDR3 nucleotides read TGTGCCAGCAGTTTATCGGGGGGACAGGGACGAGGTTCACCCCTCCACTTT.

J is TRBJ1-2 and V is TRBV27; 8 nucleotides line up with TRBD1. CDR3 size: 13 residues. The junction had 4 bases not matched to a gene; V was cut back by 5 bases and J by 5 bases. CDR1 is MNHEY and CDR2 is SMNVEV in the germline V gene (reference sequence). The DNA for the CDR3 is TGTGCCAGCAGTCCCGGGACAGGTTATGGCTACACCTTC. Translating it yields CASSPGTGYGYTF.

This rearrangement joins TRBV27 to TRBJ2-2; D is unclear. The length of the CDR3 is 17 residues. Germline-derived CDR1 and CDR2 are MNHEY and SMNVEV (reference sequence). V lost 1 base, J lost 11 bases, and 23 bases lay in between. CDR3: CASSLFPHRVTPGELFF. The CDR3 DNA reads as TGTGCCAGCAGTTTATTTCCCCACCGCGTAACACCGGGTGAGCTGTTTTTT.

This clone was observed once. The J gene is TRBJ1-1, the V gene TRBV11-2; D may be TRBD1 (5 bases). V was cut by 1 base and J by 5 bases, with 17 bases left in between. Germline-derived CDR1 and CDR2 are SGHAT and FQNNGV. The CDR3 is 16 amino acids. The CDR3: CASSLVMGQRETEAFF. The CDR3 bases are TGTGCCAGCAGCTTAGTCATGGGGCAAAGAGAAACTGAAGCTTTCTTT.

V gene TRBV5-6 combines with J gene TRBJ1-3, with unresolved D. V was pared by 2 bases and J by 3 bases, with 9 bases between. There are 14 residues in the CDR3. Germline V gene sequence: CDR1 SGHDT, CDR2 YYEEEE. The CDR3 DNA follows: TGTGCCAGCAGCTTTTTAACAGTTGGAAACACCATATATTTT. Translating it yields CASSFLTVGNTIYF.

CDR3 DNA sequence: TGCAGCGTTGGAGGGATGAGGACAGACTTATCGGGTGGCTACACCTTC. As protein: CSVGGMRTDLSGGYTF. The chain joins TRBV29-1 to TRBJ1-2, with D perhaps TRBD1 (6 bases). The length of the CDR3 is 16 residues. Germline CDR1 and CDR2: SQVTM and ANQGSEA. Trimming stripped 4 bases from V and 7 bases from J, with 25 bases between.

V and J are TRBV6-5 and TRBJ2-5; the match to TRBD1 covers 7 bases. CDR1 is MNHEY, CDR2 SVGAGI, per germline. This CDR3 is 14 amino acids long. V shed 4 bases and J 1 base; nucleotides not matched to a gene: 3. CDR3 nucleotide sequence: TGTGCCAGCAGTTCGGACAGGATCCAAGAGACCCAGTACTTC. Encoded protein: CASSSDRIQETQYF.

The J gene is TRBJ2-3, the V gene TRBV7-2, with unresolved D. In germline, CDR1 is SGHTA, CDR2 FQGNSA. V was trimmed by 4 bases and J by 0 bases, leaving 2 bases between them. The CDR3 runs 12 residues. The CDR3 sequence: CASSSSTDTQYF. The CDR3 nucleotides read TGTGCCAGCAGCTCTAGCACAGATACGCAGTATTTT.

This chain joins TRBV9 and TRBJ1-2, with TRBD1 as a possible D gene (6 bases). Germline V gives CDR1 SGDLS, CDR2 YYNGEE. This CDR3 has 15 amino acids. The ends were cut back, 0 bases at V and 7 bases at J, with 16 bases in the middle. The CDR3, as DNA: TGTGCCAGCAGCGTAGAATCGGGGGGCGCAGGTGGCTACACCTTC. Its protein is CASSVESGGAGGYTF.

This chain's CDR3 is CASSEAPTYEQYF. CDR3 nucleotide sequence: TGTGCCAGCAGTGAGGCCCCAACCTACGAGCAGTACTTC. The chain uses TRBV6-1 and TRBJ2-7, with D unclear. There are 13 residues in the CDR3. V lost 3 bases, J lost 2 bases, and 8 bases lay in between. Germline values: CDR1 MNHNS, CDR2 SASEGT.

The rearrangement links TRBV29-1 to TRBJ2-3, with 8 bases fitting TRBD1. The J segment lost 2 bases and the V segment lost 6 bases, leaving 13 bases of the junction unmatched. The CDR3 consists of 16 residues. CDR1 and CDR2 from the germline V gene are SQVTM and ANQGSEA. CDR3 region: CSVRGGQGDSTDTQYF. CDR3 nucleotides: TGCAGCGTCCGCGGAGGACAGGGTGATTCCACAGATACGCAGTATTTT.